The 23 T cell receptor beta chains reported below all come from one sample, sequenced in a study of T cells in Graves' hyperthyroidism and ophthalmopathy. The TCR beta CDR3 regions underwent amplification using RNA transcripts as the source. The HTBI set primed first-round TCR CDR3 RT-PCR. TCRdb re-called the multiplex PCR reads through MiXCR, storing one row per CDR3 protein. The data hold over 550,000 distinct CDR3 sequences, with approximately 15% observed a single time. The sample was blood. Source of these receptors: a woman in her late teens or twenties with Graves' hyperthyroidism.

This clonotype was detected only a few times. DNA for the CDR3: TGTGCCAGCAGTGAATACGGGGGGGAGTCGTGGAATGAGCAGTTCTTC. Translation gives CASSEYGGESWNEQFF. The genes are TRBV25-1 and TRBJ2-1, with 8 nucleotides matching TRBD2. Germline trimming cut 0 bases from V and 7 bases from J; bases unmatched to any gene: 8. The CDR3 sequence is 16 residues long. Germline CDR1 and CDR2: MGHDK and SYGVNS.

The CDR3 coding sequence is TGTGCCAGCAGCCGGGGACAGGACCCCGGGGAGCTGTTTTTT. This encodes CASSRGQDPGELFF. The rearrangement links TRBV3-1 to TRBJ2-2; 8 bases line up with TRBD1. With V trimmed by 4 bases and J by 6 bases, 4 bases remained unmatched. CDR3 length equals 14 residues. Germline V gene sequence: CDR1 LGHDT, CDR2 YNNKEL (reference sequence).

The chain has TRBV20-1 and TRBJ2-2, with 14 bases aligning to TRBD2. The CDR3 length is 18 residues. Trimming at V came to 0 bases and at J to 3 bases, leaving 6 bases not matched to a gene. Per the germline V gene, CDR1 is DFQATT and CDR2 is SNEGSKA (reference sequence). The CDR3 reads CSAREAQTSGRDTGELFF. As DNA, the CDR3 is TGCAGTGCTAGAGAGGCCCAGACTAGCGGGAGGGACACCGGGGAGCTGTTTTTT.

Only a few counts were recorded for this clonotype. The chain recombines TRBV6-1 with TRBJ2-1, with D perhaps matching TRBD2 (6 bases). The V end lost 6 bases, the J end lost 15 bases, and 12 bases lay between the germline ends. CDR3 length: 10 residues. Germline-derived CDR1 and CDR2 are MNHNS and SASEGT. The CDR3 sequence: CASREGRWFF. CDR3 nucleotides: TGTGCCAGCAGGGAGGGAAGGTGGTTCTTC.

In its sample, this clonotype was seen once. Just one base apart from a much larger clone, this may be a read error. The chain couples TRBV4-1 to TRBJ2-5, with 7 nucleotides matching TRBD1. The CDR3 is 16 amino acids. Germline-derived CDR1 and CDR2 are MGHRA and YSYEKL. The CDR3 DNA sequence: TGCGCCAGCAGCCAACGGGACAGCTTGTTCCAAGAGACCCAGTGCTTC. It specifies CASSQRDSLFQETQCF.

The chain uses TRBV19 and TRBJ2-1; D is possibly TRBD1 or TRBD2 (5 bases each). The CDR3 contains 16 residues. The V end was cut by 7 bases, the J end by 3 bases, with 19 bases between. Germline values: CDR1 LNHDA, CDR2 SQIVND (reference sequence). The CDR3 DNA is TGTGCCAGTATTAGTACCGGCTCGAGGGGCTACAATGAGCAGTTCTTC. Translating gives CASISTGSRGYNEQFF.

This clonotype was observed a few times. Mismatch with germline at one junction end may stem from a read error. The chain has TRBV6-2 or TRBV6-3 and TRBJ2-2, with 10 bases identical to TRBD2. The CDR3 loop spans 18 amino acids. Germline V gene data show CDR1 as MNHEY and CDR2 as SVGEGT. CDR3 residues: CVSSFEIAGGPWTGELFF. The DNA of the CDR3 is TGTGTCAGCAGTTTTGAAATAGCGGGGGGCCCTTGGACCGGGGAGCTGTTTTTT.

This clonotype showed up many times. In nucleotides, the CDR3 is TGTGCCTGGGTCCGAGATGGGGGACGCCCGAACACTGAAGCTTTCTTT. This codes for CAWVRDGGRPNTEAFF. The rearrangement links TRBV30 to TRBJ1-1; tentative D call: TRBD1 (5 bases). Germline V gene data show CDR1 as GTSNPN and CDR2 as SVGIG (reference sequence). The CDR3 consists of 16 residues. The ends were cut back, 5 bases at V and 1 base at J, with 20 bases in the middle. The full variable domain, its missing parts supplied by reference TRBV30 and TRBJ1-1, is SQTIHQWPATLVQPVGSPLSLECTVEGTSNPNLYWYRQAAGRGLQLLFYSVGIGQISSEVPQNLSASRPQDRQFILSSKKLLLSDSGFYLCAWVRDGGRPNTEAFFGQGTRLTVV.

This clonotype came up many times. The chain is built from TRBV9 and TRBJ2-7, with D hard to call. V was pared by 0 bases and J by 4 bases, with 11 bases between. The CDR3 is 14 residues long. Germline V gives CDR1 SGDLS, CDR2 YYNGEE. The CDR3 DNA follows: TGTGCCAGCAGCGTAGGGTTAGCCGAGTACGAGCAGTACTTC. This gives the protein CASSVGLAEYEQYF.

At least ten counts were recorded for this clonotype. The chain uses TRBV19 and TRBJ2-7; TRBD2 matches 9 bases. The CDR3 has 14 amino acids. Germline V lookup: CDR1 LNHDA, CDR2 SQIVND (reference sequence). The CDR3 nucleotides are TGTGCAACAAAGACTAGCGGTAGCTCCTACGAGCAGTACTTC. Protein product: CATKTSGSSYEQYF.

This clonotype was seen a few times. The rearrangement links TRBV4-1 to TRBJ2-1; D gene ambiguous. CDR1 and CDR2 (germline): MGHRA, YSYEKL. The CDR3 runs to 15 residues. V lost 6 bases to trimming and J lost 3 bases, with 15 bases between them. CDR3 coding DNA: TGCGCCAGCAGTCGGGCCAGTGCCAGCTACAATGAGCAGTTCTTC. This codes for CASSRASASYNEQFF.

A few counts support this clonotype. J is TRBJ2-2 and V is TRBV27, with D perhaps TRBD1 or TRBD2 (6 bases each). Trimming took off 0 bases at V and 4 bases at J, with 12 bases between the two ends. This CDR3 spans 16 amino acids. Per the germline V gene, CDR1 is MNHEY and CDR2 is SMNVEV (reference sequence). This CDR3 reads CASSLSGGTVTGELFF. In DNA form, the CDR3 reads TGTGCCAGCAGTTTATCAGGGGGGACGGTCACCGGGGAGCTGTTTTTT.

The chain is built from TRBV30 and TRBJ2-5, with unresolved D. Germline CDR1 is GTSNPN and CDR2 is SVGIG (reference sequence). The length of the CDR3 is 12 residues. The V end lost 7 bases, the J end lost 5 bases, and 14 bases lay between the germline ends. The CDR3 bases are TGTGCCTTAGCTCCTGGTTCGGAGACCCAGTACTTC. Translating it yields CALAPGSETQYF.

This clonotype was picked up many times. The chain recombines TRBV18 with TRBJ2-1; 9 bases fit TRBD1. CDR1 KGHSH and CDR2 LQKENI come from the germline V gene. The CDR3 runs 15 residues. V lost 3 bases, J lost 8 bases, and 8 bases stayed unmatched. CDR3: CASSPFRDRVDEQFF. The CDR3 DNA sequence: TGTGCCAGCTCACCCTTCCGGGACAGGGTTGATGAGCAGTTCTTC.

The chain joins TRBV4-1 to TRBJ2-7; 7 positions match TRBD2. V gave up 0 bases and J gave up 0 bases; unmatched junction bases: 8. Germline CDR1 and CDR2: MGHRA and YSYEKL. CDR3 length: 17 residues. DNA for the CDR3: TGCGCCAGCAGCCAAGAGGCGGAGCGGGGCCGCTCCTACGAGCAGTACTTC. Encoded protein: CASSQEAERGRSYEQYF.

V gene TRBV5-1 combines with J gene TRBJ2-1; the D gene is possibly TRBD1 (5 bases). Germline CDR1 SGHRS, CDR2 YFSETQ. This CDR3 comprises 14 residues. V was trimmed by 0 bases and J by 9 bases, leaving 13 bases between them. CDR3 in amino acids: CASSLAQGYFEQFF. As DNA, the CDR3 is TGCGCCAGCAGCTTGGCCCAGGGTTACTTTGAGCAGTTCTTC.

The chain has TRBV28 and TRBJ2-7; 9 bases are a match to TRBD2. The V gene end was trimmed by 3 bases and the J gene end by 6 bases; junction bases not matched to a gene: 18. Germline CDR1 and CDR2: MDHEN and SYDVKM. The CDR3 length is 18 residues. The CDR3 loop reads CASSFGFWRASGTGEQYF. CDR3 in DNA: TGTGCCAGCAGTTTTGGATTTTGGAGGGCTAGCGGGACCGGCGAGCAGTACTTC. Together with reference TRBV28 and TRBJ2-7, the CDR3 gives the full variable domain: DVKVTQSSRYLVKRTGEKVFLECVQDMDHENMFWYRQDPGLGLRLIYFSYDVKMKEKGDIPEGYSVSREKKERFSLILESASTNQTSMYLCASSFGFWRASGTGEQYFGPGTRLTVT.

This clonotype was counted ten times or more. The V and J genes are TRBV2 and TRBJ1-1; no clear D. Germline CDR1 and CDR2: SNHLY and FYNNEI. The V and J ends lost 7 bases and 0 bases respectively, with 9 bases between them. The CDR3 has 13 residues. The CDR3 protein is CASKEALNTEAFF. In DNA, the CDR3 is TGTGCCAGCAAGGAGGCGTTGAACACTGAAGCTTTCTTT.

With regard to this clonotype: This may stem from a read error, because a much larger clone lies one nucleotide away. The chain uses TRBV7-9 and TRBJ2-3; TRBD2 agrees at 10 bases. Germline CDR1 and CDR2: SEHNR and FQNEAQ (reference sequence). With 8 bases clipped from V and 0 bases from J, the junction kept 11 bases outside the gene matches. The CDR3 is 17 residues long. The CDR3 loop is CASGHISGGASTDTQYF. In nucleotides, the CDR3 is TGTGCCAGCGGCCATATCAGCGGGGGGGCGAGCACAGATACGCAGTATTTT.

Many counts were recorded for this clonotype. V usage is TRBV6-1 and J usage is TRBJ2-3; D is perhaps TRBD2 (6 bases). V gave up 1 base and J gave up 0 bases, with 14 bases separating them. Germline loops: CDR1 MNHNS, CDR2 SASEGT. The CDR3 runs 17 residues. The CDR3 reads CASSEGSGFTSTDTQYF. In nucleotides, the CDR3 is TGTGCCAGCAGTGAAGGTAGCGGTTTTACTAGCACAGATACGCAGTATTTT.

In its sample, this clonotype was seen many times. The J gene is TRBJ1-4, the V gene TRBV7-9; tentative D call: TRBD1 (5 bases). CDR1 is SEHNR and CDR2 is FQNEAQ in the germline V gene (reference sequence). V shed 5 bases and J shed 7 bases, with 14 bases lying between them. This CDR3 contains 14 residues. CDR3 sequence reads: CASSLRGAVEKLFF. CDR3 nucleotides: TGTGCCAGCAGCCTACGTGGGGCGGTTGAAAAACTGTTTTTT.

The genes are TRBV20-1 and TRBJ2-5; 7 bases align to TRBD2. The J segment lost 4 bases and the V segment lost 1 base, leaving 3 bases of the junction unmatched. Germline V gene data show CDR1 as DFQATT and CDR2 as SNEGSKA (reference sequence). The CDR3 is made up of 13 amino acids. CDR3: CSARVTGGETQYF. CDR3 in DNA: TGCAGTGCTAGAGTCACGGGGGGAGAGACCCAGTACTTC.

The V call is TRBV20-1, the J call TRBJ1-1; D may be TRBD1 (6 bases). Germline-derived CDR1 and CDR2 are DFQATT and SNEGSKA (reference sequence). This CDR3 is built from 13 residues. Trimming removed 4 bases at V and 6 bases at J, with 15 bases between. CDR3 sequence: CSAIKSGGPEAFF. DNA of the CDR3: TGCAGTGCTATAAAAAGCGGGGGGCCTGAAGCTTTCTTT.